The following is a T cell receptor beta chain sequence with its context. This record comes from a study of blood T cell repertoires in COVID-19. Background on the study: Spain, Italy and the United States supplied samples that represented acute and convalescent COVID-19. T cells, B-cell-depleted T cells, or PBMCs provided the cDNA or gDNA that served as material.

Under the authors' procedure: Reference gene primer amplification gave estimated nucleated cell counts. TCRdb keeps only in-frame clones here, not all; method: immunoSEQ multiplex PCR. Clonal size and the V and J genes are those of that table, whereas D and trimming came from the DNA. This table has over 250,000 clones, around 90% appearing once. The receptor's source is a woman in her twenties or thirties with acute or convalescent COVID-19. Sequenced sample: peripheral blood.

The CDR3 DNA reads as TGTGCCAGCAGTTACGGGGGACAGGGGATCTACAATGAGCAGTTCTTC. It specifies CASSYGGQGIYNEQFF. This chain uses TRBV6-5 with TRBJ2-1, with 10 bases matching TRBD1. V gave up 2 bases and J gave up 3 bases; unmatched junction bases: 4. Germline V gene lookup returns CDR1 MNHEY and CDR2 SVGAGI. The length of the CDR3 is 16 residues.